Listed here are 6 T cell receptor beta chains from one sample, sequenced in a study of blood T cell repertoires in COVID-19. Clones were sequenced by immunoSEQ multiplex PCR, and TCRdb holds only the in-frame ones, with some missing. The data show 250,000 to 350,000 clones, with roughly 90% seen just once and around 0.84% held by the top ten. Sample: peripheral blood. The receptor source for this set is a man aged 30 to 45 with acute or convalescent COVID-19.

The CDR3, as DNA: TGTGCCAGCAGTTCGGGGAGTCAGCCCCAGCATTTT. Its protein is CASSSGSQPQHF. This chain links TRBV28 with TRBJ1-5; no reliable D call. V was pared by 4 bases and J by 6 bases, with 7 bases between. The CDR3 has 12 residues. CDR1 and CDR2 from the germline V gene are MDHEN and SYDVKM.

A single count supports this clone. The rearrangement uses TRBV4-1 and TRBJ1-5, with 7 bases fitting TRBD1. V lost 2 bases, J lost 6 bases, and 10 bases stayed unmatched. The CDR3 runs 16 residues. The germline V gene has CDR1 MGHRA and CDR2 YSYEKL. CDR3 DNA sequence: TGCGCCAGCAGCCAACCAGGACAGGTTCCAGGTCAGCCCCAGCATTTT. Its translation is CASSQPGQVPGQPQHF.

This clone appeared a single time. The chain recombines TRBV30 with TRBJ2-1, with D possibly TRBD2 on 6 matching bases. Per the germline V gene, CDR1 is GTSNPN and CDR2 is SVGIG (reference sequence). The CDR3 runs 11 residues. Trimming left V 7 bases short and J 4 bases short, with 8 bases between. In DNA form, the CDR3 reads TGTGCCTACGGGGGTTACAATGAGCAGTTCTTC. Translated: CAYGGYNEQFF.

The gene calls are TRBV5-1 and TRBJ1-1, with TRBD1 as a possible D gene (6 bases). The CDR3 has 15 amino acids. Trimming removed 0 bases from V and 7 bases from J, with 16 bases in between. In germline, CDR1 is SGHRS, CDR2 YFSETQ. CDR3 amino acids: CASSLGSTGRIEAFF. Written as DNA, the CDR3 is TGCGCCAGCAGCTTGGGTAGTACAGGGCGAATTGAAGCTTTCTTT.

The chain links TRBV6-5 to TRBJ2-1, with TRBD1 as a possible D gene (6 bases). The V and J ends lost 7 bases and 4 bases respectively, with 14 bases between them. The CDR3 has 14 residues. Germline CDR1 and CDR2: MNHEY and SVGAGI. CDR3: CASTKGGLYNEQFF. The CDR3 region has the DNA TGTGCCAGCACCAAAGGGGGTCTTTACAATGAGCAGTTCTTC.

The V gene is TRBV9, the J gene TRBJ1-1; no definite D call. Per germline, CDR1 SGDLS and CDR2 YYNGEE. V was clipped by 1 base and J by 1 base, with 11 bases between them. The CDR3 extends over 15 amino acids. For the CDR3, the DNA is TGTGCCAGCAGCGTAAGCCCAAGTCGGAACACTGAAGCTTTCTTT. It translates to CASSVSPSRNTEAFF.